This is a list of T cell receptor beta chains from one sample in a study of response to subunit inactivated influenza vaccine. In TCRdb, the RT-PCR reads were re-called with MiXCR into one record per CDR3 protein. The sample records around 480,000 distinct CDR3 sequences, 15% to 20% being singletons. The specimen was CD4+ T cells sorted from PBMCs, collected roughly 24 months after vaccination. The receptors derive from a man aged 50 to 69 who received an inactivated influenza vaccine. Each CDR3 is given with its conserved first and last residue. A D gene is named only where the DNA matches it firmly. Clone size is not always given. Where it is, it says once, few, many or a class for expanded clones.

D: TRBD1
V: TRBV12-3/TRBV12-4
J: TRBJ1-5
length: 14
size: -
CDR3: CASSFTRGNQPQHF
DNA: TGTGCCAGCAGTTTCACCAGGGGGAATCAGCCCCAGCATTTT

D: -
V: TRBV27
J: TRBJ2-3
length: 13
size: many
CDR3: CASSRDTFDTQYF
DNA: TGTGCCAGCAGCCGGGACACGTTTGATACGCAGTATTTT

D: TRBD1
V: TRBV14
J: TRBJ2-3
length: 16
size: -
CDR3: CASSQAPGQGPDTQYF
DNA: TGTGCCAGCAGCCAAGCGCCGGGACAGGGACCAGATACGCAGTATTTT

D: -
V: TRBV20-1
J: TRBJ1-5
length: 13
size: -
CDR3: CSALGGTNGPQHF
DNA: TGCAGTGCCCTGGGGGGGACAAACGGGCCCCAGCATTTT

D: -
V: TRBV20-1
J: TRBJ1-1
length: 17
size: -
CDR3: CSARAAEALYMNTEAFF
DNA: TGCAGTGCTAGAGCGGCGGAAGCCCTATACATGAACACTGAAGCTTTCTTT

D: -
V: TRBV20-1
J: TRBJ2-3
length: 12
size: -
CDR3: CSATRGADTQYF
DNA: TGCAGTGCTACCCGCGGGGCAGATACGCAGTATTTT

D: -
V: TRBV18
J: TRBJ2-3
length: 16
size: once
CDR3: CASSPPKRESTDTQYF
DNA: TGTGCCAGCTCACCCCCTAAACGGGAGAGCACAGATACGCAGTATTTT

D: TRBD1
V: TRBV30
J: TRBJ2-7
length: 15
size: few
CDR3: CAWSAEAGGRGEQYF
DNA: TGTGCCTGGAGTGCCGAGGCAGGGGGCAGGGGCGAGCAGTACTTC

D: -
V: TRBV20-1
J: TRBJ2-7
length: 13
size: few
CDR3: CSAPGQISYEQYF
DNA: TGCAGTGCTCCGGGACAAATCTCCTACGAGCAGTACTTC

D: -
V: TRBV29-1
J: TRBJ1-2
length: 12
size: -
CDR3: CSVEEESRGYTF
DNA: TGCAGCGTTGAAGAGGAGAGCCGTGGCTACACCTTC

D: -
V: TRBV4-1
J: TRBJ1-2
length: 14
size: -
CDR3: CASSPYISNYGYTF
DNA: TGCGCCAGCAGCCCGTATATTTCTAACTATGGCTACACCTTC

D: TRBD2
V: TRBV24-1
J: TRBJ2-3
length: 17
size: many
CDR3: CATSDSRASGKGDTQYF
DNA: TGTGCCACCAGTGATTCCCGGGCTAGCGGGAAGGGAGATACGCAGTATTTT

D: -
V: TRBV3-1
J: TRBJ2-7
length: 12
size: many
CDR3: CASSQNGPEQYF
DNA: TGTGCCAGCAGCCAAAATGGGCCCGAGCAGTACTTC

D: TRBD1
V: TRBV10-3
J: TRBJ1-1
length: 13
size: few
CDR3: CAIRDRGDTEAFF
DNA: TGTGCCATCCGGGACAGGGGGGACACTGAAGCTTTCTTT

D: -
V: TRBV5-1
J: TRBJ2-2
length: 13
size: few
CDR3: CASSSEVGRELFF
DNA: TGCGCCAGCAGCTCGGAGGTCGGGAGGGAGCTGTTTTTT